The present T cell receptor beta chain was sequenced within a study of blood T cell repertoires in COVID-19. Study details: The study drew acute and convalescent COVID-19 samples from the United States, Italy and Spain. T cells, B-cell-depleted T cells, or PBMCs provided the cDNA or gDNA that served as material.

V lost 5 bases to trimming and J lost 9 bases, with 14 bases between them. This CDR3 comprises 14 residues. Per germline, CDR1 MNHEY and CDR2 SVGAGI. Those enrolled in Seattle joined during active infection and were followed longitudinally afterward. This clone was recorded only once. Under the authors' procedure: Estimation of nucleated cell counts relied on the amplification of reference gene primers. TCRdb's table, derived via immunoSEQ multiplex PCR, lists solely in-frame clones and lacks some. The V and J calls and clone size come from that table; D and trimming were worked out from the DNA. The sample lists 45,000 to 70,000 clones, just under 90% occurring once.

The sequenced material came from peripheral blood. The chain has TRBV6-5 and TRBJ1-6; D possibly corresponds to TRBD1 (5 bases). The source of this sequence is a woman aged 60 to 75 with COVID-19, enrolled during active disease. The CDR3 is CASSLTELSSPLHF. CDR3 DNA: TGTGCCAGCAGTCTGACAGAATTGAGTTCACCCCTCCACTTT.